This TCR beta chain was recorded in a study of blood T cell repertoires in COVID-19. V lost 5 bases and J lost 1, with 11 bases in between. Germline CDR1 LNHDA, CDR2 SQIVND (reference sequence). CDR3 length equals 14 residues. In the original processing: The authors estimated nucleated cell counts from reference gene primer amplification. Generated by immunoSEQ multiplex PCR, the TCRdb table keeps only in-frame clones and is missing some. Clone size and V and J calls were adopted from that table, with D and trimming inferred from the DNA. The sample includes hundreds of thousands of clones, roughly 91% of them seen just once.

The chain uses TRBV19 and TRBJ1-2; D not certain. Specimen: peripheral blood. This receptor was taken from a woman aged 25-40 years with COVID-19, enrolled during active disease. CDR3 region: CASSPFLVNYGYTF. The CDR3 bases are TGTGCCAGTAGTCCCTTCTTAGTTAACTATGGCTACACCTTC.